Below, 24 T cell receptor beta chains from the same sample are listed, as sequenced in a study of blood T cell repertoires in COVID-19 (dated by TCRdb to 2020 to 2022). Libraries were prepared through the immunoSEQ multiplex PCR assay. TCRdb took over this immuneACCESS table, retaining in-frame rearrangements with V and J assigned. Such tables are incomplete; in checked studies, under half of the missing clones stem from an unresolved V gene, and the remainder is unexplained. The sample table shows about 50,000 clones, and under 85% are seen once. The top ten hold approximately 16% of the sample. The sample consisted of peripheral blood. Source of these receptors: a man aged 35-49 years with acute or convalescent COVID-19.

This clone appeared a single time. The rearrangement joins TRBV7-8 to TRBJ2-5; the match to TRBD2 covers 11 bases. From germline, CDR1 is SGHVS and CDR2 FQNEAQ. The V segment lost 1 base and the J segment 4 bases; nucleotides outside the gene matches: 5. CDR3 size: 16 residues. CDR3 loop: CASSLGTSGGTETQYF. The CDR3 nucleotides read TGTGCCAGCAGCTTAGGAACTAGCGGGGGTACAGAGACCCAGTACTTC. The complete variable domain, with remaining parts taken from reference TRBV7-8 and TRBJ2-5, reads GAGVSQSPRYKVAKRGQDVALRCDPISGHVSLFWYQQALGQGPEFLTYFQNEAQLDKSGLPSDRFFAERPEGSVSTLKIQRTQQEDSAVYLCASSLGTSGGTETQYFGPGTRLLVL.

This clone was seen more than once but under ten times. The chain carries TRBV27 and TRBJ1-6; D might be TRBD1 (5 bases). CDR1 is MNHEY, CDR2 SMNVEV, per germline (reference sequence). Trimming cost V 6 bases and J 6 bases, with 9 bases left between them. The CDR3 runs 13 residues. CDR3 bases: TGTGCCAGCAGCAGGGTTACTAATTCACCCCTCCACTTT. Translation: CASSRVTNSPLHF.

J is TRBJ2-7 and V is TRBV5-1; 8 bases are shared with TRBD1. This CDR3 is 13 amino acids long. V trimming: 5 bases; J trimming: 3 bases; junction bases outside the gene matches: 4. Germline V gene data show CDR1 as SGHRS and CDR2 as YFSETQ. CDR3 bases: TGCGCCAGCAGTTCCACAGGGGGCTACGAGCAGTACGTC. Protein sequence: CASSSTGGYEQYV.

The J gene is TRBJ2-2, the V gene TRBV18; D is possibly TRBD1 (6 bases). The germline CDR1 and CDR2 sequences are KGHSH and LQKENI. There are 16 residues in the CDR3. The V gene lost 2 bases and the J gene lost 7 bases, with 17 bases spanning the gap. The CDR3: CASSPGSRGADGELFF. CDR3 DNA: TGTGCCAGCTCACCAGGGTCCAGGGGCGCGGACGGGGAGCTGTTTTTT.

The chain combines TRBV2 with TRBJ1-3, with a possible D match to TRBD1 (6 bases). The V gene's germline CDR1 is SNHLY and CDR2 FYNNEI. This CDR3 comprises 14 residues. V gave up 6 bases and J gave up 8 bases, with 17 bases separating them. This chain's CDR3 is CASRAKGVGDTIYF. The CDR3 DNA is TGTGCCAGCAGAGCGAAGGGGGTAGGAGACACCATATATTTT.

This sequence joins TRBV5-8 and TRBJ1-2; 7 nucleotides match TRBD1. This CDR3 is 15 amino acids long. Germline V CDR1 and CDR2: SGHTS, YDEGEE. Losses at the gene ends were 0 bases for V and 8 bases for J; bases not matched to a gene: 10. DNA for the CDR3: TGTGCCAGCAGCTTGGGCGTGGAGGGGGCGGAGGGCTACACCTTC. Translated, it gives CASSLGVEGAEGYTF.

The CDR3 nucleotides are TGTGCCAGCAGCTTCGACGGGGGGTACTATGGCTACACCTTC. This translates into CASSFDGGYYGYTF. The rearrangement joins TRBV7-9 to TRBJ1-2; TRBD1 might be the D (5 bases). This CDR3 contains 14 residues. Deletions cut 3 bases from V and 3 bases from J, with 11 bases between. Per germline, CDR1 SEHNR and CDR2 FQNEAQ (reference sequence). Looking up the rest from reference TRBV7-9 and TRBJ1-2 gives the full variable domain: DTGVSQNPRHKITKRGQNVTFRCDPISEHNRLYWYRQTLGQGPEFLTYFQNEAQLEKSRLLSDRFSAERPKGSFSTLEIQRTEQGDSAMYLCASSFDGGYYGYTFGSGTRLTVV.

The rearrangement uses TRBV2 and TRBJ1-2; D possibly corresponds to TRBD1 (6 bases). This CDR3 is 14 amino acids long. The ends were cut back, 2 bases at V and 6 bases at J, with 13 bases in the middle. The germline CDR1 and CDR2 sequences are SNHLY and FYNNEI. The CDR3 DNA is TGTGCCAGCAGTGAAAGGACAGTCAAAAATGGCTACACCTTC. Translating gives CASSERTVKNGYTF.

This chain uses TRBV3-1 (or the pseudogene TRBV3-2) with TRBJ2-3; the D is unclear. The CDR3 has 12 residues. Germline lookup yields CDR1 LGHDT and CDR2 YNNKEL (reference sequence). Trimming stripped 1 base from V and 7 bases from J, with 6 bases between. DNA for the CDR3: TGTGCCAGCAGCCAAGTCGCGAATACGCAGTATTTT. It translates to CASSQVANTQYF.

The J gene is TRBJ1-4, the V gene TRBV4-2, with D possibly TRBD1 on 6 matching bases. The CDR3 loop spans 15 amino acids. Germline lookup yields CDR1 LGHNA and CDR2 YNFKEQ. V was clipped by 0 bases and J by 5 bases, with 10 bases between them. CDR3 DNA: TGTGCCAGCAGCCAAGATCAGGGACAAAATGAAAAACTGTTTTTT. Translating gives CASSQDQGQNEKLFF.

Only a few counts were recorded for this clone. This rearrangement joins TRBV27 to TRBJ2-7, with a weak D call TRBD2 (5 bases). The germline CDR1 and CDR2 sequences are MNHEY and SMNVEV (reference sequence). With 5 bases removed from V and 6 bases from J, the gap between germline ends came to 14 bases. CDR3 size: 13 residues. This CDR3 reads CASSPRPLGEQYF. The CDR3 DNA follows: TGTGCCAGCAGTCCTAGACCACTAGGCGAGCAGTACTTC.

The chain uses TRBV7-9 and TRBJ2-2, with 9 bases fitting TRBD1. V was clipped by 4 bases and J by 6 bases; unmatched bases: 3. This CDR3 has 14 amino acids. Per the germline V gene, CDR1 is SEHNR and CDR2 is FQNEAQ (reference sequence). The CDR3 region is CASSWTGDAGELFF. The CDR3 DNA reads TGTGCCAGCAGCTGGACAGGGGACGCCGGGGAGCTGTTTTTT.

The rearrangement joins TRBV5-1 to TRBJ2-2, with a tentative D call TRBD2 (5 bases). CDR1 is SGHRS and CDR2 is YFSETQ in the germline V gene. The CDR3 loop spans 17 amino acids. Trimming removed 0 bases from V and 2 bases from J, with 14 bases in between. The CDR3 nucleotides read TGCGCCAGCAGCTTGGGGGTAGCGTCGCTAAACACCGGGGAGCTGTTTTTT. It translates to CASSLGVASLNTGELFF.

CDR3 loop: CASSLRQGYTEAFF. In nucleotides, the CDR3 is TGTGCCAGCAGTTTGCGGCAGGGCTACACTGAAGCTTTCTTT. The genes are TRBV27 and TRBJ1-1, with D possibly being TRBD1 (5 bases). Germline CDR1 and CDR2: MNHEY and SMNVEV (reference sequence). Trimming cost V 3 bases and J 3 bases, with 11 bases left between them. The CDR3 has 14 amino acids.

V gene TRBV5-1 combines with J gene TRBJ2-1; 11 bases line up with TRBD1. Looked up from germline, CDR1 is SGHRS and CDR2 is YFSETQ. The CDR3 extends over 14 amino acids. Trimming at V came to 5 bases and at J to 8 bases, leaving 6 bases not matched to a gene. The CDR3 loop is CASRPGTGGDEQFF. CDR3 nucleotide sequence: TGCGCCAGCAGACCCGGGACAGGGGGGGATGAGCAGTTCTTC. Based on the CDR3 plus reference TRBV5-1 and TRBJ2-1, the full variable domain is KAGVTQTPRYLIKTRGQQVTLSCSPISGHRSVSWYQQTPGQGLQFLFEYFSETQRNKGNFPGRFSGRQFSNSRSEMNVSTLELGDSALYLCASRPGTGGDEQFFGPGTRLTVL.

The chain has TRBV19 and TRBJ1-5; 10 bases agree with TRBD1. The CDR3 loop spans 16 amino acids. Germline assignment: CDR1 LNHDA and CDR2 SQIVND (reference sequence). V trimming: 1 base; J trimming: 9 bases; junction bases outside the gene matches: 9. CDR3 DNA sequence: TGTGCCAGTAGTATAGCTGGCGGACAGGGGGTTGGGCCCCAGCATTTT. As protein: CASSIAGGQGVGPQHF.

The chain has TRBV7-9 and TRBJ1-1; D is ambiguous. The CDR3 is made up of 14 amino acids. V was trimmed by 3 bases and J by 4 bases, leaving 12 bases between them. Germline-derived CDR1 and CDR2 are SEHNR and FQNEAQ (reference sequence). Here the CDR3 DNA reads TGTGCCAGCAGCTTTCCATCCCTGGCCACTGAAGCTTTCTTT. Translation gives CASSFPSLATEAFF.

This chain connects TRBV20-1 to TRBJ1-2, with a possible D match to TRBD1 (5 bases). The CDR3 sequence is 11 residues long. Germline CDR1 and CDR2: DFQATT and SNEGSKA (reference sequence). The CDR3 DNA sequence: TGCACCCCTTCGACAGACTATGGCTACACCTTC. Its protein is CTPSTDYGYTF.

V is TRBV11-2 and J is TRBJ2-5; D ambiguous. V lost 2 bases and J lost 7, with 11 bases in between. The CDR3 totals 13 residues. Germline-derived CDR1 and CDR2 are SGHAT and FQNNGV. The CDR3 DNA sequence: TGTGCCAGCAGCTTAAATTCTCCGGGGACCCAGTACTTC. Translated, it gives CASSLNSPGTQYF.

The chain employs TRBV15 and TRBJ2-3; unclear D gene. This CDR3 has 14 amino acids. Germline-derived CDR1 and CDR2 are LNHNV and YYDKDF (reference sequence). V was pared by 3 bases and J by 5 bases, with 12 bases between. The CDR3 reads CATSRAPSRDTQYF. In nucleotides, the CDR3 is TGTGCCACCAGCAGGGCCCCCTCTAGAGATACGCAGTATTTT.

The rearrangement links TRBV7-6 to TRBJ2-7; the match to TRBD1 covers 9 bases. The germline CDR1 and CDR2 sequences are SGHVS and FNYEAQ. There are 15 residues in the CDR3. The junction had 10 bases not matched to a gene; V was cut back by 5 bases and J by 5 bases. The CDR3 loop is CASSLAGTGIHEQYF. The CDR3 DNA is TGTGCCAGCAGCCTCGCCGGGACAGGGATCCACGAGCAGTACTTC. Supplemented by reference TRBV7-6 and TRBJ2-7, the full variable domain reads GAGVSQSPRYKVTKRGQDVALRCDPISGHVSLYWYRQALGQGPEFLTYFNYEAQQDKSGLPNDRFSAERPEGSISTLTIQRTEQRDSAMYRCASSLAGTGIHEQYFGPGTRLTVT.

V usage is TRBV7-8 and J usage is TRBJ2-2; weak D call: TRBD2 (5 bases). The V gene lost 0 bases and the J gene lost 5 bases, with 10 bases spanning the gap. CDR1 is SGHVS, CDR2 FQNEAQ, per germline. The CDR3 spans 15 residues. The CDR3 bases are TGTGCCAGCAGCTTAGCGGGAGTGAGGACCGGGGAGCTGTTTTTT. This gives the protein CASSLAGVRTGELFF.

This chain links TRBV14 with TRBJ2-7; the D is unclear. Trimming removed 4 bases at V and 3 bases at J, with 7 bases between. CDR3 length: 12 residues. Per germline, CDR1 SGHDN and CDR2 FVKESK. CDR3 sequence (DNA): TGTGCCAGCAGCCCTTCGCGCTACGAGCAGTACTTC. Translation: CASSPSRYEQYF.

The chain carries TRBV11-3 and TRBJ1-4; 10 bases match TRBD1. The germline CDR1 and CDR2 sequences are SGHNT and YENEEA. The CDR3 totals 15 residues. The trim removed 5 bases at V and 6 bases at J, leaving 6 bases unmatched. The CDR3 reads CASSPGTGADEKLFF. CDR3 sequence (DNA): TGTGCCAGCAGCCCCGGGACAGGGGCGGATGAAAAACTGTTTTTT.